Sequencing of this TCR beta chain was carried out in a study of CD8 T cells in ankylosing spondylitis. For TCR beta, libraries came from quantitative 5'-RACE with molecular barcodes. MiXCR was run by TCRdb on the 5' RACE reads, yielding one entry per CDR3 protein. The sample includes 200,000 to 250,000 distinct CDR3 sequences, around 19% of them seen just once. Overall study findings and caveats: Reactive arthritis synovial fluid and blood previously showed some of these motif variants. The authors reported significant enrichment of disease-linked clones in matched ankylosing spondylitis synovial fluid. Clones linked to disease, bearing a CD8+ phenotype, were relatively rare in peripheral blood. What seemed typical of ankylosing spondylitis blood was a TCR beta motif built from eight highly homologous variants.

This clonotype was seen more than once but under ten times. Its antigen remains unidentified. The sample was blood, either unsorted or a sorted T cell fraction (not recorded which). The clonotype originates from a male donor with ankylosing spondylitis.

This CDR3 is CASTELGGLEQFF. In nucleotides, the CDR3 is TGCGCCAGCACCGAGCTGGGTGGGCTTGAGCAGTTCTTC. The chain combines TRBV10-2 with TRBJ2-1; the D is unclear. With 7 bases removed from V and 9 bases from J, the gap between germline ends came to 16 bases. In germline, CDR1 is WSHSY, CDR2 SAAADI. The CDR3 spans 13 residues.